A selection of T cell receptor beta chains follows, all from one sample in a study of monozygotic twins with inflammatory bowel disease. TCRdb reprocessed the 5' RACE reads; each CDR3 protein has one entry and no DNA is given. The sample has some 210,000 distinct CDR3 sequences. Sequencing input: blood. Source of these receptors: a human donor with ulcerative colitis or Crohn's disease, or a healthy co-twin of an affected twin (not recorded which). Each CDR3 is given with its conserved first and last residue. The order of the fields is J gene, V gene, CDR3 protein.

j_call: TRBJ1-3; v_call: TRBV6-5; cdr3_aa: CASSYSGSYSGNTIYF
j_call: TRBJ2-7; v_call: TRBV12-3/TRBV12-4; cdr3_aa: CASSQTGAPAYEQYF
j_call: TRBJ2-7; v_call: TRBV20-1; cdr3_aa: CSASRAGAPYEQYF
j_call: TRBJ1-2; v_call: TRBV20-1; cdr3_aa: CSALIPTGEGGYTF
j_call: TRBJ2-1; v_call: TRBV24-1; cdr3_aa: CATSDSNGGSYYNEQFF
j_call: TRBJ2-7; v_call: TRBV19; cdr3_aa: CATGGQVGEQYF
j_call: TRBJ2-3; v_call: TRBV6-2/TRBV6-3; cdr3_aa: CASSFGGDTDTQYF
j_call: TRBJ2-7; v_call: TRBV11-2; cdr3_aa: CASSLSGTGNEQYF
j_call: TRBJ1-5; v_call: TRBV2; cdr3_aa: CASSQTGLSNQPQHF
j_call: TRBJ1-1; v_call: TRBV6-4; cdr3_aa: CASSELAGDTEAFF
j_call: TRBJ1-2; v_call: TRBV18; cdr3_aa: CASSPTTTGDGYTF
j_call: TRBJ2-7; v_call: TRBV5-6; cdr3_aa: CASSLSSPGVEQYF
j_call: TRBJ1-4; v_call: TRBV9; cdr3_aa: CASSGGLTGYEKLFF
j_call: TRBJ1-2; v_call: TRBV12-3/TRBV12-4; cdr3_aa: CASSSWNGYTF
j_call: TRBJ2-1; v_call: TRBV5-1; cdr3_aa: CASSLTGTSSHEQFF
j_call: TRBJ1-5; v_call: TRBV7-9; cdr3_aa: CASSGGNNQPQHF
j_call: TRBJ1-3; v_call: TRBV7-2; cdr3_aa: CASSPNRDFYSGNTIYF
j_call: TRBJ2-5; v_call: TRBV6-5; cdr3_aa: CASSYSLAGGRGETQYF
j_call: TRBJ2-3; v_call: TRBV9; cdr3_aa: CASSVSAGGHTDTQYF
j_call: TRBJ1-1; v_call: TRBV5-1; cdr3_aa: CASSPEPDGQTAFF
j_call: TRBJ1-5; v_call: TRBV7-9; cdr3_aa: CASSPGTGSGNQPQHF
j_call: TRBJ2-1; v_call: TRBV11-2; cdr3_aa: CASSLVLGLADNEQFF
j_call: TRBJ1-5; v_call: TRBV5-1; cdr3_aa: CASSLIPGNGEPQHF
j_call: TRBJ2-5; v_call: TRBV20-1; cdr3_aa: CSASKAGRETQYF
j_call: TRBJ2-7; v_call: TRBV12-3/TRBV12-4; cdr3_aa: CASSDPGTGGSYEQYF
j_call: TRBJ1-2; v_call: TRBV5-1; cdr3_aa: CASSLEPTGTYGYTF
j_call: TRBJ2-3; v_call: TRBV7-2; cdr3_aa: CASSWDGPTDTQYF
j_call: TRBJ2-7; v_call: TRBV7-9; cdr3_aa: CASSSDFYEQYF
j_call: TRBJ1-2; v_call: TRBV14; cdr3_aa: CASSPTAVLYGYGYTF
j_call: TRBJ2-7; v_call: TRBV6-1; cdr3_aa: CASKTGKMAYEQYF
j_call: TRBJ1-2; v_call: TRBV5-5; cdr3_aa: CASSFLGTDYGYTF